Sequencing of this T cell receptor (beta chain) was carried out in a study of cytomegalovirus exposure and HLA in healthy donors. The PCR used 60 Vbeta and 13 Jbeta primers. The assay was immunoSEQ multiplex PCR, and TCRdb's table has in-frame clones only and misses some. The sample consists of some 77,000 clones, roughly 79% of them appearing once. The TCR originated in a woman aged 40 to 55 in good health and CMV-seropositive. Sample: PBMCs.

The CDR3 spells CASSLGDRARRAEAFF. CDR3 nucleotide sequence: TGTGCCAGCAGCTTGGGGGACAGGGCGCGTCGTGCTGAAGCTTTCTTT. The chain combines TRBV5-4 with TRBJ1-1, with 9 nucleotides matching TRBD1. The V segment lost 0 bases and the J segment 6 bases; nucleotides outside the gene matches: 9. Germline assignment: CDR1 SGHNT and CDR2 YYREEE (reference sequence). The CDR3 length is 16 residues.